These 19 T cell receptor beta chains were all obtained from the same sample, sequenced in a study of vaccination effects on CD4 cells after COVID-19. Before sequencing took place, the ViraFEST assay used viral peptide pools to expand antigen-specific CD4+ T cells. Culture proceeded for approximately 9 days, and CD4+ T cells were then isolated. Two doses of either BNT162b2 or mRNA-1273 were given to each participant. Produced via immunoSEQ multiplex PCR; TCRdb's table is partial and in-frame only. The data contain 60,000 to 85,000 clones, around 70% of them singletons. No antigens are known for them. The material was CD4+ T cells from PBMCs cultured with HCoV-229E spike peptides, obtained after COVID-19 vaccination. The source of these receptors is a human donor who received a COVID-19 vaccine.

The chain has TRBV3-1 (or the pseudogene TRBV3-2) and TRBJ1-3; no reliable D call. Trimming cost V 0 bases and J 0 bases, with 3 bases left between them. CDR1 is LGHDT, CDR2 YNNKEL, per germline (reference sequence). CDR3 length: 14 residues. CDR3 residues: CASSQESSGNTIYF. For the CDR3, the DNA is TGTGCCAGCAGCCAAGAGAGCTCTGGAAACACCATATATTTT.

Here the CDR3 reads CATSVPTTGNTEAFF. The DNA of the CDR3 is TGTGCCACCAGTGTCCCGACAACGGGCAACACTGAAGCTTTCTTT. This sequence joins TRBV24-1 and TRBJ1-1; no reliable D call. Germline values: CDR1 KGHDR, CDR2 SFDVKD. V was shortened by 5 bases and J by 2 bases, with 14 bases between the two germline ends. CDR3 size: 15 residues.

This CDR3 reads CASSFGRATDTQYF. The CDR3 coding sequence is TGTGCCAGCAGCTTCGGCAGGGCGACAGATACGCAGTATTTT. The chain carries TRBV5-6 and TRBJ2-3; weak D call: TRBD1 (5 bases). CDR3 size: 14 residues. The V gene's germline CDR1 is SGHDT and CDR2 YYEEEE. Deletions cut 2 bases from V and 3 bases from J, with 10 bases between.

This chain joins TRBV24-1 and TRBJ2-5; possibly TRBD1 or TRBD2 for D (5 bases each). The CDR3 spans 13 residues. Trimming took 6 bases from V and 5 from J, leaving 12 bases between them. Germline CDR1 KGHDR, CDR2 SFDVKD. As DNA, the CDR3 is TGTGCCACCAGTCTTGGGGGTGGGGAGACCCAGTACTTC. Translation: CATSLGGGETQYF.

This CDR3 reads CATAEQGRPATQHF. Written as DNA, the CDR3 is TGCGCCACCGCGGAACAGGGACGGCCGGCGACCCAGCATTTT. The chain combines TRBV10-2 with TRBJ1-5; D might be TRBD1 (6 bases). This CDR3 contains 14 residues. The V and J ends lost 10 bases and 11 bases respectively, with 24 bases between them. The V gene's germline CDR1 is WSHSY and CDR2 SAAADI.

This clone occurred a few times. V is TRBV9 and J is TRBJ1-4; no definite D call. Trimming removed 0 bases from V and 8 bases from J, with 11 bases in between. The germline CDR1 and CDR2 sequences are SGDLS and YYNGEE. The length of the CDR3 is 14 residues. CDR3 nucleotide sequence: TGTGCCAGCAGCGTAGGCTGGTCGGCGGAAAAACTGTTTTTT. Translation gives CASSVGWSAEKLFF.

The V call is TRBV7-2, the J call TRBJ1-1, with 8 bases aligning to TRBD1. The germline gives CDR1 SGHTA, CDR2 FQGNSA. This CDR3 is built from 16 residues. Trimming took 2 bases from V and 4 from J; bases not matched to a gene: 9. The chain's CDR3 is CASSLQSGGLRTEAFF. In DNA form, the CDR3 reads TGTGCCAGCAGCTTACAGTCAGGGGGCTTACGCACTGAAGCTTTCTTT.

This clone turned up a few times. The chain uses TRBV7-7 and TRBJ2-2; 8 bases agree with TRBD1. The CDR3 spans 15 residues. Germline V CDR1 and CDR2: SSHAT, FNYEAQ (reference sequence). The junction had 4 bases not matched to a gene; V was cut back by 5 bases and J by 2 bases. This CDR3 is CASSPDRDNTGELFF. The CDR3, as DNA: TGTGCCAGCAGCCCGGACAGGGACAACACCGGGGAGCTGTTTTTT. Using reference TRBV7-7 and TRBJ2-2 for the parts outside the CDR3, the full variable domain is GAGVSQSPRYKVTKRGQDVTLRCDPISSHATLYWYQQALGQGPEFLTYFNYEAQPDKSGLPSDRFSAERPEGSISTLTIQRTEQRDSAMYRCASSPDRDNTGELFFGEGSRLTVL.

The J gene is TRBJ1-3, the V gene TRBV19, with a possible D match to TRBD1 (6 bases). This CDR3 spans 14 amino acids. The germline CDR1 and CDR2 sequences are LNHDA and SQIVND (reference sequence). Trimming pared 8 bases from V and 0 bases from J, leaving 11 bases between. CDR3 nucleotide sequence: TGTGCCAGTGGACAGTTGATCTCTGGAAACACCATATATTTT. Translated, it gives CASGQLISGNTIYF.

The chain recombines TRBV24-1 with TRBJ2-3, with a tentative D call TRBD1 (6 bases). V was trimmed by 2 bases and J by 9 bases, leaving 8 bases between them. CDR3 length equals 12 residues. The germline V gene encodes CDR1 KGHDR and CDR2 SFDVKD. The CDR3 region has the DNA TGTGCCACCAGTGATTACAGGGAAACGCAGTATTTT. It specifies CATSDYRETQYF.

The sample holds a few counts of this clone. The J gene is TRBJ1-6, the V gene TRBV5-6; D may be TRBD1 (5 bases). CDR1 and CDR2 from the germline V gene are SGHDT and YYEEEE. CDR3 size: 13 residues. Trimming cost V 4 bases and J 6 bases, with 8 bases left between them. The chain's CDR3 is CASSVDSNSPLHF. The CDR3 region has the DNA TGTGCCAGCAGCGTAGACAGTAATTCACCCCTCCACTTT. Variable domain in full (rest from reference TRBV5-6 and TRBJ1-6): DAGVTQSPTHLIKTRGQQVTLRCSPKSGHDTVSWYQQALGQGPQFIFQYYEEEERQRGNFPDRFSGHQFPNYSSELNVNALLLGDSALYLCASSVDSNSPLHFGNGTRLTVT.

The chain joins TRBV28 to TRBJ2-1, with D perhaps matching TRBD1 or TRBD2 (6 bases each). Trimming took off 3 bases at V and 4 bases at J, with 13 bases between the two ends. The CDR3 has 15 residues. From germline, CDR1 is MDHEN and CDR2 SYDVKM. The CDR3 loop reads CASSFWGAGYNEQFF. CDR3 DNA: TGTGCCAGCAGTTTTTGGGGGGCGGGTTACAATGAGCAGTTCTTC.

The rearrangement uses TRBV28 and TRBJ2-2; 8 nucleotides agree with TRBD2. The V and J ends lost 5 bases and 3 bases, in that order; junction bases with no gene match: 8. The germline CDR1 and CDR2 sequences are MDHEN and SYDVKM. The CDR3 has 16 residues. The CDR3 DNA reads as TGTGCCAGCAGTCCTAAGCGGGGGATCTACACCGGGGAGCTGTTTTTT. Amino acids: CASSPKRGIYTGELFF.

The chain links TRBV5-1 to TRBJ1-2; perhaps TRBD1 as D (5 bases). V was cut by 0 bases and J by 5 bases, with 11 bases left in between. CDR3 length: 14 residues. Germline values: CDR1 SGHRS, CDR2 YFSETQ. The CDR3 DNA is TGCGCCAGCAGCTTGGGAGGGGACCTTTATGGCTACACCTTC. Its translation: CASSLGGDLYGYTF. The full variable domain, rest sourced from reference TRBV5-1 and TRBJ1-2, is KAGVTQTPRYLIKTRGQQVTLSCSPISGHRSVSWYQQTPGQGLQFLFEYFSETQRNKGNFPGRFSGRQFSNSRSEMNVSTLELGDSALYLCASSLGGDLYGYTFGSGTRLTVV.

The rearrangement links TRBV27 to TRBJ2-5; D may match TRBD1 or TRBD2 (5 bases each). Germline CDR1 is MNHEY and CDR2 is SMNVEV (reference sequence). The CDR3 has 14 amino acids. Trimming removed 8 bases at V and 4 bases at J, with 17 bases between. CDR3 in amino acids: CASRRGERRETQYF. Written as DNA, the CDR3 is TGTGCCAGCCGACGAGGGGAAAGGAGAGAGACCCAGTACTTC.

The rearrangement links TRBV6-5 to TRBJ2-3, with TRBD1 matching over 7 bases. Germline V gene lookup returns CDR1 MNHEY and CDR2 SVGAGI. The V segment lost 6 bases and the J segment 2 bases; nucleotides outside the gene matches: 5. CDR3 length: 14 amino acids. The CDR3 reads CASRGTATTDTQYF. CDR3 nucleotide sequence: TGTGCCAGCAGGGGGACAGCTACCACAGATACGCAGTATTTT.

This clone is classed as medium-sized. The chain carries TRBV11-2 and TRBJ2-7; 8 bases align to TRBD1. Trimming took 5 bases from V and 4 from J; bases not matched to a gene: 4. Germline CDR1 reads SGHAT; CDR2 reads FQNNGV. The length of the CDR3 is 13 residues. The CDR3 DNA reads as TGTGCCAGCAGCCGACAGGGGCGGTACGAGCAGTACGTC. It encodes CASSRQGRYEQYV.

The sample holds one count of this clone. The chain uses TRBV5-1 and TRBJ1-3, with D unclear. There are 13 residues in the CDR3. Germline V gene data show CDR1 as SGHRS and CDR2 as YFSETQ. V lost 5 bases to trimming and J lost 0 bases, with 6 bases between them. The CDR3 nucleotides are TGCGCCAGCAGATGGAGCTCTGGAAACACCATATATTTT. Amino acids: CASRWSSGNTIYF.

CDR3 sequence: CASSRIQATNEKLFF. CDR3 coding DNA: TGTGCCAGCAGCAGAATACAGGCAACTAATGAAAAACTGTTTTTT. The chain links TRBV7-8 to TRBJ1-4; D perhaps matches TRBD1 (5 bases). The germline CDR1 and CDR2 sequences are SGHVS and FQNEAQ. CDR3 size: 15 residues. V lost 5 bases and J lost 0, with 10 bases in between.